These T cell receptor beta chains were read from a single sample in a study of CD8+ T cells in alopecia areata. Measured with immunoSEQ multiplex PCR; TCRdb has only the in-frame clones, and not every one. The sample has under 150,000 clones; about 46% are singletons. The sequenced sample was NKG2D-low CD8+ T cells sorted from blood. Receptors originate from a human donor with alopecia areata. Each CDR3 is given with its conserved first and last residue. D genes are given only for firm matches. Only part of the rows carry a size: once, few, many, or a class if the clone is expanded.

V gene	clone size	J gene	D gene	CDR3 protein	CDR3 DNA
TRBV5-6	few	TRBJ2-7	TRBD2	CASSPGTIYEQYF	TGTGCCAGCAGTCCGGGGACTATCTACGAGCAGTACTTC
TRBV29-1	few	TRBJ2-1	TRBD2	CSVVAGNSYNEQFF	TGCAGCGTTGTAGCGGGGAACTCCTACAATGAGCAGTTCTTC
TRBV29-1	.	TRBJ1-2	.	CSVEGAQGVGYTF	TGCAGCGTTGAGGGGGCCCAAGGTGTTGGCTACACCTTC
TRBV27	few	TRBJ2-5	.	CASSPDRDAETQYF	TGTGCCAGCAGTCCGGACCGTGATGCGGAGACCCAGTACTTC
TRBV29-1	.	TRBJ2-6	.	CSVEDGANVLTF	TGCAGCGTTGAAGATGGGGCCAACGTCCTGACTTTC
TRBV29-1	.	TRBJ2-7	TRBD2	CSVVSSGSTDEQYF	TGCAGCGTTGTCTCTAGCGGGAGTACCGACGAGCAGTACTTC
TRBV5-6	.	TRBJ2-7	TRBD2	CASSLAGGDEQYF	TGTGCCAGCAGCTTGGCGGGAGGCGACGAGCAGTACTTC
TRBV29-1	.	TRBJ2-7	TRBD2	CSVPGLAGVGEQYF	TGCAGCGTCCCAGGACTAGCGGGAGTAGGCGAGCAGTACTTC
TRBV4-1	.	TRBJ2-5	.	CASSQKGGFGETQYF	TGCGCCAGCAGCCAAAAGGGGGGCTTCGGAGAGACCCAGTACTTC
TRBV2	.	TRBJ1-2	.	CASRGTGGYTF	TGTGCCAGCAGAGGAACGGGGGGCTACACCTTC
TRBV15	.	TRBJ2-7	.	CATSGDEGSSYEQYF	TGTGCCACCAGTGGGGATGAGGGAAGCTCCTACGAGCAGTACTTC
TRBV5-1	.	TRBJ2-7	TRBD2	CASSLGPLTSGSYEQYF	TGCGCCAGCAGCTTGGGGCCCTTGACTAGCGGCTCCTACGAGCAGTACTTC
TRBV2	medium-sized	TRBJ1-2	.	CASRDFQGYTF	TGTGCCAGCAGAGATTTTCAGGGCTACACCTTC
TRBV5-1	.	TRBJ2-7	.	CASSFVYEQYF	TGCGCCAGCAGCTTTGTTTACGAGCAGTACTTC
TRBV30	.	TRBJ1-5	.	CAWSPESNQPQHF	TGTGCCTGGAGCCCTGAAAGTAATCAGCCCCAGCATTTT
TRBV4-1	.	TRBJ2-1	TRBD1	CASSQEGQGNEQFF	TGCGCCAGCAGCCAAGAAGGACAGGGCAATGAGCAGTTCTTC
TRBV5-6	.	TRBJ2-7	TRBD2	CASSSGLAGEQYF	TGTGCCAGCAGCTCCGGACTAGCGGGCGAGCAGTACTTC
TRBV4-3	.	TRBJ2-1	TRBD1	CASSQETGTGYHEQFF	TGCGCCAGCAGCCAAGAAACAGGGACAGGGTACCATGAGCAGTTCTTC